The rows below give T cell receptor beta chains drawn from one sample of a study of PD-L1 blockade in urothelial cancer. Method: immunoSEQ multiplex PCR; TCRdb's copy keeps in-frame clones and lacks some. The table includes around 110,000 clones, around 89% detected once. The sequencing used PBMCs, collected around atezolizumab (anti-PD-L1) treatment. These receptors all stem from a man aged 55 to 70 with urothelial cancer. The CDR3 runs from the conserved cysteine through the conserved F or W. The order of the fields is V gene, CDR3 length, J gene, clone size, D gene, CDR3 protein, CDR3 DNA. D genes are given only for firm matches. Clone size appears in some rows only: once, few, many, or a class for an expanded clone.

V gene: TRBV7-2
CDR3 length: 15
J gene: TRBJ1-5
clone size: few
D gene: TRBD1
CDR3 protein: CASSSGTGPGQPQHF
CDR3 DNA: TGTGCCAGCAGCTCCGGGACAGGGCCCGGTCAGCCCCAGCATTTT

V gene: TRBV28
CDR3 length: 15
J gene: TRBJ1-2
clone size: NA
D gene: NA
CDR3 protein: CASSLSGYGAYGYTF
CDR3 DNA: TGTGCCAGCAGTTTATCAGGGTATGGCGCCTATGGCTACACCTTC

V gene: TRBV11-1
CDR3 length: 16
J gene: TRBJ2-2
clone size: NA
D gene: TRBD1
CDR3 protein: CASSWDSKLFTGELFF
CDR3 DNA: TGTGCCAGCTCCTGGGACAGCAAGTTATTCACCGGGGAGCTGTTTTTT

V gene: TRBV10-3
CDR3 length: 15
J gene: TRBJ1-2
clone size: NA
D gene: NA
CDR3 protein: CAITDTLWGRSGYTF
CDR3 DNA: TGTGCCATCACCGATACACTCTGGGGGCGGAGTGGCTACACCTTC

V gene: TRBV6-1
CDR3 length: 13
J gene: TRBJ2-5
clone size: NA
D gene: NA
CDR3 protein: CASRLQGIETQYF
CDR3 DNA: TGTGCCAGCAGGCTGCAGGGAATAGAGACCCAGTACTTC

V gene: TRBV5-1
CDR3 length: 13
J gene: TRBJ2-7
clone size: NA
D gene: TRBD2
CDR3 protein: CASSRTSGYEQYF
CDR3 DNA: TGCGCCAGCAGCCGGACTAGCGGGTACGAGCAGTACTTC

V gene: TRBV19
CDR3 length: 14
J gene: TRBJ1-1
clone size: NA
D gene: NA
CDR3 protein: CASNNRGGHTEAFF
CDR3 DNA: TGTGCCAGTAACAACCGGGGGGGGCACACTGAAGCTTTCTTT

V gene: TRBV18
CDR3 length: 15
J gene: TRBJ1-1
clone size: once
D gene: NA
CDR3 protein: CASSPGGNSYTEAFF
CDR3 DNA: TGTGCCAGCTCACCAGGGGGGAACAGCTACACTGAAGCTTTCTTT

V gene: TRBV9
CDR3 length: 16
J gene: TRBJ2-2
clone size: NA
D gene: TRBD1
CDR3 protein: CASSHRDRGPRGELFF
CDR3 DNA: TGTGCCAGCAGCCACCGGGACAGGGGGCCTCGCGGGGAGCTGTTTTTT

V gene: TRBV5-6
CDR3 length: 13
J gene: TRBJ1-2
clone size: many
D gene: NA
CDR3 protein: CASSFPGIYGYTF
CDR3 DNA: TGTGCCAGCAGCTTCCCGGGGATCTATGGCTACACCTTC

V gene: TRBV10-1
CDR3 length: 16
J gene: TRBJ2-1
clone size: few
D gene: TRBD2
CDR3 protein: CAPRGSGASSYNEQFF
CDR3 DNA: TGCGCCCCCAGGGGTAGCGGGGCGAGCTCCTACAATGAGCAGTTCTTC

V gene: TRBV2
CDR3 length: 11
J gene: TRBJ2-1
clone size: NA
D gene: TRBD2
CDR3 protein: CASSGGTTWFF
CDR3 DNA: TGTGCCAGCAGTGGAGGGACTACGTGGTTCTTC

V gene: TRBV5-1
CDR3 length: 14
J gene: TRBJ1-4
clone size: NA
D gene: NA
CDR3 protein: CASRPLGVNEKLFF
CDR3 DNA: TGCGCCAGCCGACCCTTAGGGGTGAACGAAAAACTGTTTTTT

V gene: TRBV5-4
CDR3 length: 12
J gene: TRBJ2-1
clone size: NA
D gene: NA
CDR3 protein: CASSSQGNEQFF
CDR3 DNA: TGTGCCAGCAGCTCTCAGGGCAATGAGCAGTTCTTC

V gene: TRBV2
CDR3 length: 12
J gene: TRBJ1-5
clone size: NA
D gene: NA
CDR3 protein: CASRDSNQPQHF
CDR3 DNA: TGTGCCAGCAGGGACAGTAATCAGCCCCAGCATTTT

V gene: TRBV6-5
CDR3 length: 15
J gene: TRBJ2-3
clone size: NA
D gene: TRBD2
CDR3 protein: CASGTRTASTDTQYF
CDR3 DNA: TGTGCCAGCGGGACTAGAACGGCCTCCACAGATACGCAGTATTTT

V gene: TRBV19
CDR3 length: 13
J gene: TRBJ2-5
clone size: few
D gene: TRBD2
CDR3 protein: CASSMRAGGTQYF
CDR3 DNA: TGTGCCAGTAGTATGCGTGCGGGGGGAACCCAGTACTTC

V gene: TRBV7-3
CDR3 length: 15
J gene: TRBJ1-1
clone size: NA
D gene: TRBD1
CDR3 protein: CASSKRQGAGTEAFF
CDR3 DNA: TGTGCCAGCAGCAAACGCCAGGGGGCCGGCACTGAAGCTTTCTTT

V gene: TRBV4-3
CDR3 length: 16
J gene: TRBJ2-1
clone size: NA
D gene: TRBD2
CDR3 protein: CASSQSGGADYNEQFF
CDR3 DNA: TGCGCCAGCAGCCAATCCGGGGGGGCGGATTACAATGAGCAGTTCTTC

V gene: TRBV11-2
CDR3 length: 15
J gene: TRBJ1-4
clone size: NA
D gene: NA
CDR3 protein: CASSSQGLGGEKLFF
CDR3 DNA: TGTGCCAGCAGCTCCCAGGGGTTGGGTGGGGAAAAACTGTTTTTT

V gene: TRBV2
CDR3 length: 18
J gene: TRBJ2-3
clone size: NA
D gene: TRBD1
CDR3 protein: CASRSRFGQGKFRDTQYF
CDR3 DNA: TGTGCCAGCAGGTCGAGGTTCGGACAGGGAAAGTTTAGAGATACGCAGTATTTT

V gene: TRBV29-1
CDR3 length: 14
J gene: TRBJ2-7
clone size: NA
D gene: TRBD1
CDR3 protein: CSITGTGRVYEQYF
CDR3 DNA: TGCAGCATCACCGGGACAGGTCGTGTCTACGAGCAGTACTTC

V gene: TRBV4-1
CDR3 length: 15
J gene: TRBJ2-2
clone size: NA
D gene: NA
CDR3 protein: CASSQVGGGTGELFF
CDR3 DNA: TGCGCCAGCAGCCAAGTAGGAGGTGGCACCGGGGAGCTGTTTTTT

V gene: TRBV28
CDR3 length: 12
J gene: TRBJ1-1
clone size: once
D gene: NA
CDR3 protein: CASSSKNTEAFF
CDR3 DNA: TGTGCCAGCAGTTCTAAGAACACTGAAGCTTTCTTT

V gene: TRBV5-6
CDR3 length: 16
J gene: TRBJ1-5
clone size: NA
D gene: NA
CDR3 protein: CASSGPGFHSNQPQHF
CDR3 DNA: TGTGCCAGCAGCGGACCAGGGTTTCATAGCAATCAGCCCCAGCATTTT

V gene: TRBV4-2
CDR3 length: 16
J gene: TRBJ2-7
clone size: NA
D gene: NA
CDR3 protein: CASSQMTGVPPYEQYF
CDR3 DNA: TGTGCCAGCAGCCAAATGACAGGAGTCCCCCCCTACGAGCAGTACTTC

V gene: TRBV5-1
CDR3 length: 14
J gene: TRBJ2-3
clone size: NA
D gene: TRBD2
CDR3 protein: CASRTSGASDTQYF
CDR3 DNA: TGCGCCAGCAGAACTAGCGGGGCTTCAGATACGCAGTATTTT

V gene: TRBV7-3
CDR3 length: 15
J gene: TRBJ2-7
clone size: NA
D gene: NA
CDR3 protein: CASSRLEGVSYEQYF
CDR3 DNA: TGTGCCAGCAGCCGTCTGGAGGGAGTTTCCTACGAGCAGTACTTC

V gene: TRBV4-1
CDR3 length: 16
J gene: TRBJ1-1
clone size: NA
D gene: NA
CDR3 protein: CASSPITRTANTEAFF
CDR3 DNA: TGCGCCAGCAGCCCAATAACCCGGACAGCGAACACTGAAGCTTTCTTT

V gene: TRBV29-1
CDR3 length: 12
J gene: TRBJ2-5
clone size: NA
D gene: NA
CDR3 protein: CSVEQGGETQYF
CDR3 DNA: TGCAGCGTTGAACAGGGTGGCGAGACCCAGTACTTC

V gene: TRBV7-2
CDR3 length: 12
J gene: TRBJ2-4
clone size: few
D gene: NA
CDR3 protein: CASSSPGNIQYF
CDR3 DNA: TGTGCCAGCAGCTCCCCCGGAAACATTCAGTACTTC

V gene: TRBV7-8
CDR3 length: 17
J gene: TRBJ1-2
clone size: NA
D gene: NA
CDR3 protein: CASRPGTDRPPPYGYTF
CDR3 DNA: TGTGCCAGCAGACCCGGGACTGATCGGCCACCCCCCTATGGCTACACCTTC

V gene: TRBV10-3
CDR3 length: 16
J gene: TRBJ2-3
clone size: NA
D gene: TRBD2
CDR3 protein: CAIKETSGGALDTQYF
CDR3 DNA: TGTGCCATCAAGGAGACTAGCGGGGGGGCCTTAGATACGCAGTATTTT

V gene: TRBV4-2
CDR3 length: 18
J gene: TRBJ2-7
clone size: NA
D gene: NA
CDR3 protein: CASSQDPILDRSLYEQYF
CDR3 DNA: TGTGCCAGCAGCCAAGACCCAATCCTTGACAGGAGTCTCTACGAGCAGTACTTC

V gene: TRBV10-2
CDR3 length: 15
J gene: TRBJ2-1
clone size: few
D gene: TRBD2
CDR3 protein: CASSEERGGWNEQFF
CDR3 DNA: TGCGCCAGCAGTGAGGAGCGGGGCGGGTGGAATGAGCAGTTCTTC

V gene: TRBV5-1
CDR3 length: 15
J gene: TRBJ2-1
clone size: NA
D gene: NA
CDR3 protein: CASSLGHSSYNEQFF
CDR3 DNA: TGCGCCAGCAGCTTGGGACATAGCTCCTACAATGAGCAGTTCTTC

V gene: TRBV28
CDR3 length: 15
J gene: TRBJ2-3
clone size: NA
D gene: TRBD1
CDR3 protein: CASSLPTGGADTQYF
CDR3 DNA: TGTGCCAGCAGTTTACCAACAGGGGGCGCAGATACGCAGTATTTT

V gene: TRBV28
CDR3 length: 15
J gene: TRBJ2-6
clone size: NA
D gene: NA
CDR3 protein: CASIGRVSGANVLTF
CDR3 DNA: TGTGCCAGCATTGGCAGGGTATCTGGGGCCAACGTCCTGACTTTC

V gene: TRBV5-1
CDR3 length: 14
J gene: TRBJ2-7
clone size: NA
D gene: NA
CDR3 protein: CASSFSGEPYEQYF
CDR3 DNA: TGCGCCAGCAGCTTCTCAGGGGAACCCTACGAGCAGTACTTC

V gene: TRBV6-5
CDR3 length: 15
J gene: TRBJ2-3
clone size: NA
D gene: NA
CDR3 protein: CASSYRSDGTDTQYF
CDR3 DNA: TGTGCCAGCAGTTACCGTAGCGACGGGACAGATACGCAGTATTTT

V gene: TRBV5-1
CDR3 length: 17
J gene: TRBJ1-1
clone size: NA
D gene: NA
CDR3 protein: CASSLDRERPRDTEAFF
CDR3 DNA: TGCGCCAGCAGCTTGGACAGGGAAAGGCCCCGCGACACTGAAGCTTTCTTT

V gene: TRBV2
CDR3 length: 12
J gene: TRBJ2-7
clone size: NA
D gene: NA
CDR3 protein: CAVHLPGYEQYF
CDR3 DNA: TGTGCCGTCCACCTCCCGGGGTACGAGCAGTACTTC

V gene: TRBV4-1
CDR3 length: 14
J gene: TRBJ2-7
clone size: once
D gene: NA
CDR3 protein: CASSHSPGAYEQYF
CDR3 DNA: TGCGCCAGCAGCCACAGTCCAGGGGCCTACGAGCAGTACTTC

V gene: TRBV19
CDR3 length: 13
J gene: TRBJ2-1
clone size: NA
D gene: TRBD2
CDR3 protein: CASSIVSGLGVFF
CDR3 DNA: TGTGCCAGTAGTATAGTTTCGGGACTAGGAGTGTTCTTC

V gene: TRBV2
CDR3 length: 14
J gene: TRBJ1-6
clone size: NA
D gene: TRBD1
CDR3 protein: CASSADREGSPLHF
CDR3 DNA: TGTGCCAGCAGCGCGGACAGGGAAGGGTCACCCCTCCACTTT

V gene: TRBV19
CDR3 length: 15
J gene: TRBJ2-1
clone size: NA
D gene: NA
CDR3 protein: CASQRPGTGYNEQFF
CDR3 DNA: TGTGCCAGTCAAAGGCCAGGGACTGGTTACAATGAGCAGTTCTTC

V gene: TRBV5-1
CDR3 length: 17
J gene: TRBJ2-7
clone size: NA
D gene: TRBD2
CDR3 protein: CASSLFGTSGDSYEQYF
CDR3 DNA: TGCGCCAGCAGCTTGTTTGGTACTAGCGGGGATTCCTACGAGCAGTACTTC

V gene: TRBV7-9
CDR3 length: 13
J gene: TRBJ1-5
clone size: NA
D gene: NA
CDR3 protein: CASSPQGDQPQHF
CDR3 DNA: TGTGCCAGCAGCCCCCAGGGTGATCAGCCCCAGCATTTT

V gene: TRBV7-9
CDR3 length: 15
J gene: TRBJ2-3
clone size: NA
D gene: NA
CDR3 protein: CASSLLKGFTDTQYF
CDR3 DNA: TGTGCCAGCAGCTTACTTAAGGGGTTTACAGATACGCAGTATTTT

V gene: TRBV27
CDR3 length: 15
J gene: TRBJ1-4
clone size: once
D gene: NA
CDR3 protein: CASSHSGIANEKLFF
CDR3 DNA: TGTGCCAGCAGCCATTCGGGGATTGCTAATGAAAAACTGTTTTTT

V gene: TRBV27
CDR3 length: 15
J gene: TRBJ2-1
clone size: NA
D gene: TRBD1
CDR3 protein: CASSYPDRAANEQFF
CDR3 DNA: TGTGCCAGCAGTTACCCAGACAGGGCCGCTAATGAGCAGTTCTTC

V gene: TRBV5-1
CDR3 length: 15
J gene: TRBJ1-2
clone size: NA
D gene: NA
CDR3 protein: CASSLEVTVNYGYTF
CDR3 DNA: TGCGCCAGCAGCTTGGAAGTGACAGTAAACTATGGCTACACCTTC

V gene: TRBV6-6
CDR3 length: 14
J gene: TRBJ2-3
clone size: NA
D gene: TRBD2
CDR3 protein: CASLAGGPADTQYF
CDR3 DNA: TGTGCCAGCTTAGCGGGGGGGCCAGCAGATACGCAGTATTTT

V gene: TRBV7-2
CDR3 length: 16
J gene: TRBJ1-3
clone size: NA
D gene: TRBD1
CDR3 protein: CASSLPQGYLGNTIYF
CDR3 DNA: TGTGCCAGCAGCCTACCACAGGGGTACCTTGGAAACACCATATATTTT

V gene: TRBV15
CDR3 length: 14
J gene: TRBJ2-7
clone size: NA
D gene: TRBD2
CDR3 protein: CATSRDTSGNEQYF
CDR3 DNA: TGTGCCACCAGCAGAGATACTAGCGGAAACGAGCAGTACTTC